A single sample is the source of the 13 T cell receptor beta chains below, sequenced in a study of cytomegalovirus exposure and HLA in healthy donors. The PCR contained 60 Vbeta and 13 Jbeta primers. Sequenced by immunoSEQ multiplex PCR; TCRdb stores in-frame clones only, minus some. Of about 100,000 clones in the sample, around 80% were seen once. Sequencing was performed on PBMCs. These receptor sequences come from a woman in her thirties or forties in good health and CMV-seronegative.

This clone has just a few counts. The rearrangement uses TRBV2 and TRBJ2-3; D is perhaps TRBD2 (6 bases). The V gene's germline CDR1 is SNHLY and CDR2 FYNNEI. V dropped 3 bases and J dropped 0 bases, with 16 bases sitting between them. The CDR3 consists of 17 residues. CDR3 DNA sequence: TGTGCCAGCAGTGACCCCGGAGGGCACCTAAGCACAGATACGCAGTATTTT. The encoded protein is CASSDPGGHLSTDTQYF.

The chain carries TRBV7-9 and TRBJ1-1; 7 bases agree with TRBD1. The CDR3 has 15 residues. The ends lost 3 bases at V and 4 bases at J; junction bases unmatched: 8. CDR1 is SEHNR, CDR2 FQNEAQ, per germline (reference sequence). The CDR3 DNA sequence: TGTGCCAGCAGCTTGGGCCAGGGGGTGTCCACTGAAGCTTTCTTT. This encodes CASSLGQGVSTEAFF. Using reference TRBV7-9 and TRBJ1-1 for the parts outside the CDR3, the full variable domain is DTGVSQNPRHKITKRGQNVTFRCDPISEHNRLYWYRQTLGQGPEFLTYFQNEAQLEKSRLLSDRFSAERPKGSFSTLEIQRTEQGDSAMYLCASSLGQGVSTEAFFGQGTRLTVV.

J is TRBJ2-2 and V is TRBV28, with 9 bases identical to TRBD1. This CDR3 spans 17 amino acids. Germline values: CDR1 MDHEN, CDR2 SYDVKM. The ends lost 5 bases at V and 0 bases at J; junction bases unmatched: 7. CDR3 sequence: CASSPPRQGANTGELFF. CDR3 nucleotide sequence: TGTGCCAGCAGTCCGCCCCGACAGGGGGCGAACACCGGGGAGCTGTTTTTT.

The chain employs TRBV19 and TRBJ1-4, with a tentative D call TRBD1 (5 bases). V lost 4 bases and J 4 bases, leaving 10 bases between the germline ends. The CDR3 contains 14 residues. The germline V gene encodes CDR1 LNHDA and CDR2 SQIVND (reference sequence). The CDR3 DNA is TGTGCCAGTAGTACGCCGGGACTTAATGAAAAACTGTTTTTT. Translation: CASSTPGLNEKLFF.

The J gene is TRBJ2-5, the V gene TRBV27; perhaps TRBD1 as D (6 bases). CDR1 is MNHEY, CDR2 SMNVEV, per germline (reference sequence). The germline V and J ends were trimmed by 6 bases and 0 bases, with 14 bases remaining between them. CDR3 length: 15 residues. In DNA form, the CDR3 reads TGTGCCAGCAGCGAAACAGGGTCGTACCAAGAGACCCAGTACTTC. It specifies CASSETGSYQETQYF.

The chain links TRBV28 to TRBJ1-3; D is ambiguous. V shed 3 bases and J shed 2 bases, with 11 bases lying between them. CDR1 and CDR2 from the germline V gene are MDHEN and SYDVKM. The CDR3 length is 15 residues. The CDR3 is CASSLAGSPGNTIYF. CDR3 nucleotides: TGTGCCAGCAGTTTGGCGGGCAGCCCTGGAAACACCATATATTTT.

This clone has a handful of counts. This chain links TRBV10-2 with TRBJ2-4, with D perhaps matching TRBD1 (6 bases). CDR3 length equals 13 residues. Germline V gene lookup returns CDR1 WSHSY and CDR2 SAAADI. Trimming shortened V by 4 bases and J by 9 bases, and 13 bases separated the two germline ends. The CDR3 region is CASSVQGGSIQYF. In nucleotides, the CDR3 is TGCGCCAGCAGTGTGCAAGGGGGAAGCATTCAGTACTTC.

V gene TRBV9 combines with J gene TRBJ1-1; D is unresolved. The V end was cut by 0 bases, the J end by 1 base, with 4 bases between. The CDR3 totals 13 residues. Looked up from germline, CDR1 is SGDLS and CDR2 is YYNGEE. In DNA, the CDR3 is TGTGCCAGCAGCGTAGGGGCGAACACTGAAGCTTTCTTT. Its translation: CASSVGANTEAFF.

The V gene is TRBV20-1, the J gene TRBJ2-7, with D possibly being TRBD2 (5 bases). The germline V and J ends were trimmed by 7 bases and 3 bases, with 10 bases remaining between them. Germline V gene data show CDR1 as DFQATT and CDR2 as SNEGSKA (reference sequence). There are 11 residues in the CDR3. DNA for the CDR3: TGCAGTGTGAACGGGGTCTACGAGCAGTACTTC. It translates to CSVNGVYEQYF.

The chain combines TRBV7-2 with TRBJ2-2; D possibly corresponds to TRBD2 (7 bases). Germline V gives CDR1 SGHTA, CDR2 FQGNSA. This CDR3 comprises 16 residues. Trimming shortened V by 5 bases and J by 4 bases, and 17 bases separated the two germline ends. Here the CDR3 reads CASSPRGGGTTGELFF. The DNA for the CDR3 is TGTGCCAGCAGCCCACGGGGAGGGGGAACCACCGGGGAGCTGTTTTTT.

The CDR3 nucleotides are TGTGCCAGCAGCTTCCAGGGGGCCAACACTGAAGCTTTCTTT. Amino acid sequence: CASSFQGANTEAFF. The genes are TRBV5-4 and TRBJ1-1; 8 positions agree with TRBD1. The CDR3 loop spans 14 amino acids. After removal of 2 bases from V and 2 bases from J, the junction contained 2 bases not matched to a gene. Germline V gene data show CDR1 as SGHNT and CDR2 as YYREEE (reference sequence).

The chain combines TRBV30 with TRBJ2-3, with 7 bases lining up with TRBD1. Looked up from germline, CDR1 is GTSNPN and CDR2 is SVGIG (reference sequence). Trimming took 1 base from V and 6 from J; bases not matched to a gene: 4. The CDR3 covers 13 residues. The CDR3 nucleotides are TGTGCCTGGAGTGACGACAGGGTCGATACGCAGTATTTT. Its translation: CAWSDDRVDTQYF.

The V gene is TRBV4-1, the J gene TRBJ1-4, with D tentatively TRBD1 (6 bases). The V and J ends lost 3 bases and 0 bases respectively, with 11 bases between them. This CDR3 has 16 residues. CDR1 and CDR2 (germline): MGHRA, YSYEKL. As DNA, the CDR3 is TGCGCCAGCAGCCATCCGGGGGGCGCAACTAATGAAAAACTGTTTTTT. Its translation: CASSHPGGATNEKLFF.